These 10 T cell receptor beta chains originate from one sample sequenced in a study of T-cell reconstitution after alpha-beta-depleted transplantation in children. The TCRbeta library incorporated unique molecular identifiers. TCRdb re-derived calls from the PCR reads in MiXCR, one entry per CDR3 protein. The sample holds 25,000 to 30,000 distinct CDR3 sequences; 15% to 20% are singletons and the top ten take 35%. Sequenced here: PBMCs, mostly from graft donor cells, sampled 60 days after TCRalphabeta/CD19-depleted stem cell transplant. Receptor source: a male patient between 2 and 15 years old who had a stem cell transplant for acute lymphoblastic leukemia, so the T cells may come from the graft donor.

In its sample, this clonotype was seen many times. The chain is built from TRBV29-1 and TRBJ1-1; D uncertain. The CDR3 spans 11 residues. Per germline, CDR1 SQVTM and CDR2 ANQGSEA. V was shortened by 8 bases and J by 7 bases, with 14 bases between the two germline ends. The CDR3 region has the DNA TGCAGCCTAAGTCAGGCAGTTGAAGCTTTCTTT. Translating gives CSLSQAVEAFF.

The chain uses TRBV11-2 and TRBJ2-1, with TRBD2 matching over 7 bases. The CDR3 contains 15 residues. Per germline, CDR1 SGHAT and CDR2 FQNNGV. The J segment lost 6 bases and the V segment lost 1 base, leaving 6 bases of the junction unmatched. The CDR3 sequence is CASSLVAGAPNEQFF. CDR3 coding DNA: TGTGCCAGCAGCTTAGTGGCGGGAGCTCCCAATGAGCAGTTCTTC.

In this sample, this clonotype turned up many times. The DNA for the CDR3 is TGTGCCAGCAGCTTAGCGGTAGCTAATGAGCAGTTCTTC. Amino acids: CASSLAVANEQFF. The rearrangement uses TRBV11-1 and TRBJ2-1; D is unclear. Germline CDR1 is SGHAT and CDR2 is FQDESV (reference sequence). The CDR3 is 13 amino acids. V dropped 0 bases and J dropped 7 bases, with 7 bases sitting between them.

The chain is built from TRBV12-3 or TRBV12-4 and TRBJ2-3; 8 bases align to TRBD2. The ends lost 7 bases at V and 0 bases at J; junction bases unmatched: 12. The CDR3 is 17 residues long. CDR3 bases: TGTGCCAGCACCCAGCGGGCTAGCGGGCCTAGCACAGATACGCAGTATTTT. Its translation is CASTQRASGPSTDTQYF.

Ten or more counts support this clonotype. V is TRBV6-1 and J is TRBJ1-4; D is ambiguous. Looked up from germline, CDR1 is MNHNS and CDR2 is SASEGT. This CDR3 has 14 amino acids. V gave up 5 bases and J gave up 6 bases, with 13 bases separating them. CDR3 amino acids: CASSTPGLHEKLFF. Written as DNA, the CDR3 is TGTGCCAGCAGTACCCCGGGCCTACATGAAAAACTGTTTTTT.

This clonotype appeared many times. The CDR3, as DNA: TGCAGCGTATGGACAGGACGCTCCTACAATGAGCAGTTCTTC. It encodes CSVWTGRSYNEQFF. The chain carries TRBV29-1 and TRBJ2-1, with TRBD1 matching over 7 bases. V lost 6 bases to trimming and J lost 0 bases; unmatched junction nucleotides: 5. Germline CDR1 is SQVTM and CDR2 is ANQGSEA. This CDR3 region has 14 residues.

This clonotype was seen more than once but under ten times. The gene calls are TRBV4-2 and TRBJ2-7, with D hard to call. Germline V gives CDR1 LGHNA, CDR2 YNFKEQ. Trimming took off 0 bases at V and 6 bases at J, with 12 bases between the two ends. The CDR3 has 14 amino acids. CDR3 in DNA: TGTGCCAGCAGCCAAGATTCAGCCTCTGGCGAGCAGTACTTC. Amino acids: CASSQDSASGEQYF.

This clonotype was counted at least ten times. The rearrangement uses TRBV3-1 and TRBJ2-7; no firm D call. The CDR3 consists of 11 residues. Per the germline V gene, CDR1 is LGHDT and CDR2 is YNNKEL (reference sequence). Trimming cost V 2 bases and J 6 bases, with 5 bases left between them. CDR3 region: CASSQLSEQYF. The DNA for the CDR3 is TGTGCCAGCAGCCAACTCTCCGAGCAGTACTTC.

Many counts were recorded for this clonotype. The chain uses TRBV11-2 and TRBJ2-5, with D hard to call. There are 15 residues in the CDR3. Per germline, CDR1 SGHAT and CDR2 FQNNGV. V was trimmed by 5 bases and J by 3 bases, leaving 16 bases between them. The CDR3 nucleotides read TGTGCCAGCAGCCGTCAGGTCCCAGATAAAGAGACCCAGTACTTC. Encoded protein: CASSRQVPDKETQYF.

The chain joins TRBV3-1 to TRBJ1-5; no definite D call. In germline, CDR1 is LGHDT, CDR2 YNNKEL (reference sequence). The CDR3 runs 14 residues. V dropped 4 bases and J dropped 3 bases, with 10 bases sitting between them. CDR3 sequence (DNA): TGTGCCAGCAGCCTTGAGGGCCACAATCAGCCCCAGCATTTT. Residues: CASSLEGHNQPQHF. Full variable domain (rest looked up from reference TRBV3-1 and TRBJ1-5): DTAVSQTPKYLVTQMGNDKSIKCEQNLGHDTMYWYKQDSKKFLKIMFSYNNKELIINETVPNRFSPKSPDKAHLNLHINSLELGDSAVYFCASSLEGHNQPQHFGDGTRLSIL.